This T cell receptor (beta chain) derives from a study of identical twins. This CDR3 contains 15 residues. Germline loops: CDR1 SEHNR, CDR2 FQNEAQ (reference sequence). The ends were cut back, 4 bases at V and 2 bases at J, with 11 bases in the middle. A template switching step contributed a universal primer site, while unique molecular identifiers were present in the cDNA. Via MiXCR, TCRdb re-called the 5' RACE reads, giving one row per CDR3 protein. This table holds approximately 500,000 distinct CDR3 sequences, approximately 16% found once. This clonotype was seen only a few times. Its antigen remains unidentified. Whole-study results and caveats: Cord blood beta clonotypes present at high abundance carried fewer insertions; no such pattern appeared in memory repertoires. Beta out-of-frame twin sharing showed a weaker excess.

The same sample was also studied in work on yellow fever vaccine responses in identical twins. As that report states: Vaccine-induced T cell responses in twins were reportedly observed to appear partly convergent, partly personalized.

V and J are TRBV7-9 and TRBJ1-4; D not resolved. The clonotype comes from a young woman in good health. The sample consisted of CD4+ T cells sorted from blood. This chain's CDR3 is CASSSRVGTNEKLFF. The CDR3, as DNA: TGTGCCAGCAGCTCCCGAGTGGGTACTAATGAAAAACTGTTTTTT.